Listed below are T cell receptor beta chains from one sample, sequenced in a study of blood T cell repertoires in COVID-19. Repertoires were generated with immunoSEQ multiplex PCR, while TCRdb's copy carries only in-frame clones and drops some. This sample has tens of thousands of clones, with 70% to 90% found just once. Sequences were obtained from peripheral blood. The receptors were gathered from a woman at least 80 years old with acute or convalescent COVID-19. CDR3s include the opening cysteine and the closing phenylalanine or tryptophan. D genes are given only for firm matches. Size is omitted from some rows. Given values are once, few, many or a class for expanded clones.

TRBD2	TRBJ2-1	-	TRBV5-6	TGTGCCAGCAGCTTGTTGGGCGAGCGGGAGAGTGAGCAGTTCTTC	CASSLLGERESEQFF
-	TRBJ1-4	-	TRBV19	TGTGCCAGTAGTATAACGACAGTCTTCGGGAATGAAAAACTGTTTTTT	CASSITTVFGNEKLFF
-	TRBJ2-7	-	TRBV20-1	TGCAGTGCTAGTGCGAGCCACGAGCAGTACTTC	CSASASHEQYF
-	TRBJ1-2	once	TRBV6-2/TRBV6-3	TGTGCCAGCAGTTACCAAATGAGGGAAGCCGACTATGGCTACACCTTC	CASSYQMREADYGYTF
TRBD1	TRBJ1-2	-	TRBV6-6	TGTGCCAGCAGTTCGGGACAGTACTATGGCTACACCTTC	CASSSGQYYGYTF
TRBD1	TRBJ1-5	-	TRBV5-1	TGCGCCAGCAGCGCTCAGGGGGCAGGTCAGCCCCAGCATTTT	CASSAQGAGQPQHF
-	TRBJ2-2	-	TRBV24-1	TGTGCCACCGCTGACGAGACTAACACCGGGGAGCTGTTTTTT	CATADETNTGELFF
-	TRBJ2-1	-	TRBV6-2/TRBV6-3	TGTGCCAGCAGTTACTCGAGGCCACCGGGTAACAATGAGCAGTTCTTC	CASSYSRPPGNNEQFF
-	TRBJ1-2	-	TRBV28	TGTGCCAGCAGTCCCAGGATCATAGGCTATGGCTACACCTTC	CASSPRIIGYGYTF
-	TRBJ1-1	-	TRBV5-1	TGCGCCAGCAGCTTGTCCGACAGGGAAGCTTTCTTT	CASSLSDREAFF
-	TRBJ1-2	-	TRBV4-3	TGCGCCAGCAGCCAAACACTCCCTGAGGCCTCGACAGAATATGGCTACACCTTC	CASSQTLPEASTEYGYTF
TRBD1	TRBJ1-2	-	TRBV5-1	TGCGCCAGCAGCGCCTGGGACAGGGGGTCGGGTGGCTACACCTTC	CASSAWDRGSGGYTF
-	TRBJ2-7	few	TRBV2	TGTGCCAGCAGTGAAGGGCCGTCGCCCTACGAGCAGTACTTC	CASSEGPSPYEQYF
-	TRBJ1-1	-	TRBV30	TGTGCGTGGACCGTGGACAGCTTGAACACTGAAGCTTTCTTT	CAWTVDSLNTEAFF
TRBD1	TRBJ1-6	-	TRBV28	TGTGCCAGCAGCCTCGACAGGGGGAGGTCACCCCTCCACTTT	CASSLDRGRSPLHF
TRBD1	TRBJ1-5	-	TRBV19	TGTGCCAGTAGTATGGGGACAGGGTGGAGACCCCAGCATTTT	CASSMGTGWRPQHF
TRBD1	TRBJ2-7	-	TRBV6-2/TRBV6-3	TGTGCCAGCAGTTGGACAGGGGACGAGCAGTACTTC	CASSWTGDEQYF
TRBD2	TRBJ2-5	-	TRBV5-1	TGCGCCAGCAGTAGCGGGGGAGGCCAAGAGACCCAGTACTTC	CASSSGGGQETQYF
TRBD2	TRBJ2-7	-	TRBV19	TGTGCCAGTAGTCCTCGTCGGACTAGCGGGAGGTACGAGCAGTACTTC	CASSPRRTSGRYEQYF
-	TRBJ2-7	-	TRBV7-7	TGTGCTAGCAGCCCATTAGAATCCCAGGGAAAGGAGCAGTACTTC	CASSPLESQGKEQYF
-	TRBJ1-2	-	TRBV19	TGTGCCAGTAGTGTCAATGACAGGCGCTATGGCTACACCTTC	CASSVNDRRYGYTF
-	TRBJ1-6	once	TRBV5-1	TGCGCCAGCAGCTTCCTCGAGAATTCACCCCTCCACTTT	CASSFLENSPLHF
-	TRBJ1-1	-	TRBV5-1	TGCGCCAGCAGCTTGGCGGCCGGGGGGAGCACTGAAGCTTTCTTT	CASSLAAGGSTEAFF
TRBD1	TRBJ2-3	few	TRBV5-5	TGTGCCAGCACCACTCCGGGACAGCGCACAGATACGCAGTATTTT	CASTTPGQRTDTQYF
-	TRBJ1-2	-	TRBV21-1	TGTGCCAGCAGCAAAGCGGCCTCCGGGAATCGGGATGGCTACACCTTC	CASSKAASGNRDGYTF
-	TRBJ2-1	-	TRBV24-1	TGTGCCACCAGTGAGCCTCGGGACATTCTGGGGCAGTTCTTC	CATSEPRDILGQFF
-	TRBJ1-5	-	TRBV2	TGTGCCAGCAGTGAGAACGTGGGGCCTCAGCCCCAGCATTTT	CASSENVGPQPQHF
-	TRBJ1-6	-	TRBV9	TGTGCCAGCAGCGTAGACAGGGAAGGGGTTTCACCCCTCCACTTT	CASSVDREGVSPLHF
TRBD2	TRBJ2-5	once	TRBV7-2	TGTGCCAGCAGCCCTGGACTAGAGCTGACCCAGTACTTC	CASSPGLELTQYF
-	TRBJ2-2	-	TRBV5-4	TGTGCCAGCAGCTTGGCGAATCCGGGATACTTGGGCACCGGGGAGCTGTTTTTT	CASSLANPGYLGTGELFF
TRBD1	TRBJ2-1	-	TRBV28	TGTGCCAGCAGTCAAACGACAGGGTTCGGCTACAATGAGCAGTTCTTC	CASSQTTGFGYNEQFF
-	TRBJ1-4	-	TRBV11-2	TGTGCCAGTTACGGGGGGGGGCGAGGCGAAAAACTGTTTTTT	CASYGGGRGEKLFF
TRBD2	TRBJ2-7	-	TRBV9	TGTGCCAGCAGCGTGGGGACTAGCGGTGCAGAGTACTTC	CASSVGTSGAEYF
-	TRBJ1-6	-	TRBV9	TGTGCCAGCAGCGGACTGATACCCGATTCACCCCTCCACTTT	CASSGLIPDSPLHF
-	TRBJ1-2	-	TRBV3-1/TRBV3-2	TGTGCCAGCAGCCAATTCCCCGGGGTACGGGGCTACACCTTC	CASSQFPGVRGYTF
TRBD1	TRBJ1-5	-	TRBV7-9	TGTGCCAGCAGCGGGACAGTTAGCAATCAGCCCCAGCATTTT	CASSGTVSNQPQHF
TRBD2	TRBJ2-1	-	TRBV7-6	TGTGCCAGCAGCCGCAGCGGAGGGAGGGAATCCTACAATGAGCAGTTCTTC	CASSRSGGRESYNEQFF
-	TRBJ1-2	-	TRBV7-9	TGTGCCAGCAGCCCCGAGAGCATCTATGGCTACACCTTC	CASSPESIYGYTF
-	TRBJ1-6	-	TRBV7-3	TGTGCCAGCAGCCCTGATAAAATATGGAGTCCTGGGTGGAATTCACCCCTCCACTTT	CASSPDKIWSPGWNSPLHF
TRBD1	TRBJ1-3	-	TRBV27	TGTGCCAGCAAGGGGGCAGGGCTTCCGGCTGGAAACACCATATATTTT	CASKGAGLPAGNTIYF
TRBD1	TRBJ1-2	-	TRBV5-6	TGTGCCAGCAGCTACGGACAGGACTCGGGCTACACCTTC	CASSYGQDSGYTF
TRBD1	TRBJ1-1	-	TRBV7-2	TGTGCCAGCAGCCCCAGGGGGACAGGGGGCCTCACTGAAGCTTTCTTT	CASSPRGTGGLTEAFF
-	TRBJ1-5	-	TRBV5-1	TGCGCCAGCAGCCAGGATAGCAATCAGCCCCAGCATTTT	CASSQDSNQPQHF
-	TRBJ1-6	-	TRBV19	TGTGCCAGTAGTCGTGGGACACAGAATTCACCCCTCCACTTT	CASSRGTQNSPLHF
TRBD1	TRBJ1-1	-	TRBV5-8	TGTGCCAGCAGTGAATCAGGGGGACGGAACACTGAAGCTTTCTTT	CASSESGGRNTEAFF
TRBD2	TRBJ2-1	-	TRBV5-4	TGTGCCAGCAGCGAACTCACCTGGACTAGCGGGGAACTCTTC	CASSELTWTSGELF
TRBD1	TRBJ1-6	-	TRBV30	TGTGCCTGGAGCGGACAGGTTAGAAATTCACCCCTCCACTTT	CAWSGQVRNSPLHF
-	TRBJ1-5	-	TRBV27	TGTGCCAGCAGTCGGACAGCGAATAATCAGCCCCAGCATTTT	CASSRTANNQPQHF
-	TRBJ1-3	-	TRBV6-5	TGTGCCAGCAGAAGGCAGGGCATGGCTGGAAACACCATATATTTT	CASRRQGMAGNTIYF
TRBD2	TRBJ2-1	-	TRBV5-1	TGCGCCAGCAGCTTGGCCGGGGGGGAGCAGTTCTTC	CASSLAGGEQFF
-	TRBJ2-7	-	TRBV29-1	TGCAGCGTTGTCGGGGAGAGAACCTACGAGCAGTACTTC	CSVVGERTYEQYF
TRBD1	TRBJ2-5	-	TRBV4-2	TGTGCCAGCAGCCTGGGACAGGCCTTCCAAGAGACCCAGTACTTC	CASSLGQAFQETQYF
TRBD2	TRBJ2-1	-	TRBV7-7	TGTGCTAGCAGCTCAAGGACTAGCGGGGCTGAGCAGTTCTTC	CASSSRTSGAEQFF